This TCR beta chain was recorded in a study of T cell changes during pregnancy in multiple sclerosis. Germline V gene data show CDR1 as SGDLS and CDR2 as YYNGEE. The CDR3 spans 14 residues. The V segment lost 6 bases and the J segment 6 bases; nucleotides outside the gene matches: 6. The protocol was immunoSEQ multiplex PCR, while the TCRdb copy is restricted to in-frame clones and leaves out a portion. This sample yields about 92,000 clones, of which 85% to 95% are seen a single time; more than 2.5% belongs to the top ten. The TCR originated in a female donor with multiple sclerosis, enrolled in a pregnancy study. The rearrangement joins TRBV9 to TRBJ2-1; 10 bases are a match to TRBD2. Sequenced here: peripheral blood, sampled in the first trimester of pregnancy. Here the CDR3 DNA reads TGTGCCAGCAAGCCTAGCGGGAGCTTCAATGAGCAGTTCTTC. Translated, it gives CASKPSGSFNEQFF. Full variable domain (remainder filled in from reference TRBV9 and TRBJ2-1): DSGVTQTPKHLITATGQRVTLRCSPRSGDLSVYWYQQSLDQGLQFLIQYYNGEERAKGNILERFSAQQFPDLHSELNLSSLELGDSALYFCASKPSGSFNEQFFGPGTRLTVL.